The 21 T cell receptor beta chains below come from one sample, sequenced in a study of beta chain features in type 1 diabetes. Notes on the study in general: When Type 1 diabetes patients were examined, their TCRB CDR3s proved moderately but significantly shorter in all four CD4+ subsets.

The investigators reverse transcribed all of the isolated RNA, so they sequenced expressed TCRB transcripts. Profiled with immunoSEQ multiplex PCR; TCRdb holds only in-frame clones, not every one. This table holds 350,000 to 450,000 clones, 10% to 15% found once. These receptors lack a known antigen. Sequencing was carried out using naive CD4+ T cells from blood. All receptors derive from a woman in her late teens or twenties with type 1 diabetes.

This clone was seen a few times. CDR3 nucleotide sequence: TGTGCCAGTAGTATTTCGGGACAGGGGACTTCGGGACAGTTCTTC. Amino acids: CASSISGQGTSGQFF. The rearrangement links TRBV19 to TRBJ2-1; 10 positions match TRBD1. V lost 3 bases, J lost 13 bases, and 12 bases stayed unmatched. The CDR3 totals 15 residues. Germline assignment: CDR1 LNHDA and CDR2 SQIVND (reference sequence).

The J gene is TRBJ2-3, the V gene TRBV4-3; D is unclear. Germline V lookup: CDR1 LGHNA, CDR2 YSLEER. This CDR3 is 12 amino acids long. Deletions cut 0 bases from V and 9 bases from J, with 7 bases between. The CDR3 is CASSQDSRTQYF. The CDR3 nucleotides read TGCGCCAGCAGCCAAGACAGCAGGACGCAGTATTTT.

There are a few counts of this clone. This chain uses TRBV5-6 with TRBJ2-7, with TRBD2 matching 8 bases. J lost 10 bases, V lost 2 bases, and 14 bases had no gene match. The CDR3 runs 15 residues. The germline CDR1 and CDR2 sequences are SGHDT and YYEEEE. CDR3 bases: TGTGCCAGCAGCTTCTCCTACATCGATAGCGGGAATCAGTACTTC. Its protein is CASSFSYIDSGNQYF. Looking up the rest from reference TRBV5-6 and TRBJ2-7 gives the full variable domain: DAGVTQSPTHLIKTRGQQVTLRCSPKSGHDTVSWYQQALGQGPQFIFQYYEEEERQRGNFPDRFSGHQFPNYSSELNVNALLLGDSALYLCASSFSYIDSGNQYFGPGTRLTVT.

The chain uses TRBV5-4 and TRBJ1-1; TRBD1 matches at 12 bases. The germline V gene has CDR1 SGHNT and CDR2 YYREEE (reference sequence). The CDR3 extends over 16 amino acids. Germline trimming cut 0 bases from V and 8 bases from J; bases unmatched to any gene: 8. The chain's CDR3 is CASSLAGRDRGLEAFF. DNA for the CDR3: TGTGCCAGCAGCTTGGCCGGGAGGGACAGGGGGCTGGAAGCTTTCTTT.

This clone was counted between two and nine times. The chain is built from TRBV28 and TRBJ2-1; TRBD1 aligns across 7 bases. The CDR3 length is 13 residues. Germline V lookup: CDR1 MDHEN, CDR2 SYDVKM. Unmatched junction bases numbered 11, after V lost 11 bases and J lost 7 bases. The CDR3 DNA sequence: TGTGCCTCCCCCGGGACAGACTCTAATGAGCAGTTCTTC. Residues: CASPGTDSNEQFF.

This clone was counted between two and nine times. The gene calls are TRBV19 and TRBJ2-1, with D uncertain. The germline V gene encodes CDR1 LNHDA and CDR2 SQIVND (reference sequence). The CDR3 runs 15 residues. Trimming took off 5 bases at V and 0 bases at J, with 11 bases between the two ends. As DNA, the CDR3 is TGTGCCAGTAGTGATGACCCTAGCTCCTACAATGAGCAGTTCTTC. Its protein is CASSDDPSSYNEQFF.

This clone was observed a few times. The rearrangement uses TRBV5-1 and TRBJ2-3; 12 positions match TRBD2. The germline gives CDR1 SGHRS, CDR2 YFSETQ. J gave up 10 bases and V 4 bases, and 13 bases lay outside the gene matches. CDR3 length: 16 amino acids. Here the CDR3 DNA reads TGCGCCAGCAGCCCGCCGGGAGGACTAGCGGGAAACCCGCAGTATTTT. This translates into CASSPPGGLAGNPQYF.

A few counts support this clone. V and J are TRBV28 and TRBJ2-7; a weak D match, TRBD2 (6 bases). The CDR3 runs to 14 residues. Germline assignment: CDR1 MDHEN and CDR2 SYDVKM. V was cut by 2 bases and J by 4 bases, with 12 bases left in between. CDR3 region: CASSLLEGRYEQYF. The CDR3 coding sequence is TGTGCCAGCAGTTTACTGGAGGGCAGGTACGAGCAGTACTTC.

The rearrangement joins TRBV29-1 to TRBJ1-5; tentative D call: TRBD1 (5 bases). Germline lookup yields CDR1 SQVTM and CDR2 ANQGSEA. The CDR3 is 12 amino acids. Trimming removed 4 bases from V and 7 bases from J, with 11 bases in between. The CDR3 DNA is TGCAGCGTTGGGGGGGAGCGACAGCCCCAGCATTTT. This translates into CSVGGERQPQHF.

V gene TRBV9 combines with J gene TRBJ2-5; D might be TRBD2 (5 bases). This CDR3 comprises 15 residues. V lost 0 bases and J lost 5, with 14 bases in between. In germline, CDR1 is SGDLS, CDR2 YYNGEE. The CDR3 DNA reads TGTGCCAGCAGCGTAGCTAGCAGGTCCTCGGAGACCCAGTACTTC. Its translation: CASSVASRSSETQYF.

The chain carries TRBV6-6 and TRBJ2-5; 9 nucleotides line up with TRBD2. Trimming removed 5 bases from V and 7 bases from J; junction bases left unmatched: 8. Germline V CDR1 and CDR2: MNHNY, SVGAGI (reference sequence). The CDR3 has 14 amino acids. This CDR3 reads CASSDSGGLATQYF. In nucleotides, the CDR3 is TGTGCCAGCAGTGACAGCGGGGGGTTGGCGACCCAGTACTTC.

This clone was observed a handful of times. The chain combines TRBV7-2 with TRBJ1-5, with TRBD1 matching 8 bases. Germline CDR1 is SGHTA and CDR2 is FQGNSA. The CDR3 consists of 17 residues. Losses at the gene ends were 5 bases for V and 6 bases for J; bases not matched to a gene: 15. The CDR3 loop reads CASSVTRQGSQAQPQHF. CDR3 in DNA: TGTGCCAGCAGCGTCACCCGACAGGGGTCGCAGGCTCAGCCCCAGCATTTT.

The J gene is TRBJ2-3, the V gene TRBV5-1; 7 nucleotides line up with TRBD2. In germline, CDR1 is SGHRS, CDR2 YFSETQ. CDR3 length equals 15 residues. Trimming removed 0 bases from V and 5 bases from J; junction bases left unmatched: 6. The CDR3 spells CASSLGTSMRDTQYF. Written as DNA, the CDR3 is TGCGCCAGCAGCTTGGGGACTAGTATGCGAGATACGCAGTATTTT.

This chain uses TRBV5-1 with TRBJ2-7, with a tentative D call TRBD1 (5 bases). CDR3 size: 13 residues. V lost 2 bases and J 5 bases, leaving 11 bases between the germline ends. Germline assignment: CDR1 SGHRS and CDR2 YFSETQ. The CDR3 region has the DNA TGCGCCAGCAGCTTTTTGGGGCAGAACGAGCAGTACTTC. Translating it yields CASSFLGQNEQYF.

This clone appeared a few times. The chain combines TRBV2 with TRBJ2-3; 7 bases are shared with TRBD1. Germline V CDR1 and CDR2: SNHLY, FYNNEI. The CDR3 runs 17 residues. The V and J ends lost 4 bases and 2 bases, in that order; junction bases with no gene match: 12. The chain's CDR3 is CASSVPGWGQNTDTQYF. Written as DNA, the CDR3 is TGTGCCAGCAGTGTCCCCGGGTGGGGACAGAACACAGATACGCAGTATTTT.

The chain couples TRBV6-5 to TRBJ2-5; D uncertain. Germline CDR1 is MNHEY and CDR2 is SVGAGI. Trimming removed 10 bases from V and 4 bases from J, with 4 bases in between. This CDR3 has 9 amino acids. The CDR3 sequence is CANGETQYF. As DNA, the CDR3 is TGTGCCAACGGAGAGACCCAGTACTTC.

This clone has just a few counts. The V call is TRBV19, the J call TRBJ2-7; weak D call: TRBD1 (6 bases). V was trimmed by 3 bases and J by 3 bases, leaving 15 bases between them. The CDR3 has 15 amino acids. Germline CDR1 reads LNHDA; CDR2 reads SQIVND (reference sequence). The DNA for the CDR3 is TGTGCCAGTAGTATCCCCGGGACACCCTACTACGAGCAGTACTTC. Translating it yields CASSIPGTPYYEQYF.

This chain connects TRBV7-9 to TRBJ1-6; no clear D. Germline loops: CDR1 SEHNR, CDR2 FQNEAQ (reference sequence). This CDR3 region has 12 residues. Trimming took off 2 bases at V and 10 bases at J, with 6 bases between the two ends. Here the CDR3 DNA reads TGTGCCAGCAGCTTAACTTTCTCACCCCTCCACTTT. This sequence encodes CASSLTFSPLHF.

This clone has just a few counts. The V and J genes are TRBV30 and TRBJ2-1; 8 bases map to TRBD2. Trimming took 4 bases from V and 4 from J; bases not matched to a gene: 9. Germline lookup yields CDR1 GTSNPN and CDR2 SVGIG (reference sequence). There are 15 residues in the CDR3. DNA of the CDR3: TGTGCCTGGAAGAAGGCTAGCGGGCCTTACAATGAGCAGTTCTTC. The encoded protein is CAWKKASGPYNEQFF.

This chain links TRBV7-2 with TRBJ1-5; D possibly corresponds to TRBD1 (6 bases). V lost 3 bases, J lost 4 bases, and 10 bases lay in between. This CDR3 spans 14 amino acids. CDR1 and CDR2 from the germline V gene are SGHTA and FQGNSA. CDR3 sequence reads: CASSLGHPNQPQHF. DNA of the CDR3: TGTGCCAGCAGCTTGGGACACCCAAATCAGCCCCAGCATTTT.

The chain combines TRBV30 with TRBJ2-3; D possibly corresponds to TRBD2 (5 bases). V was clipped by 1 base and J by 3 bases, with 11 bases between them. This CDR3 is 14 amino acids long. Looked up from germline, CDR1 is GTSNPN and CDR2 is SVGIG (reference sequence). The CDR3 DNA follows: TGTGCCTGGAGTGATTACGGGGATACAGATACGCAGTATTTT. Translation: CAWSDYGDTDTQYF.